This passage covers 5 T cell receptor beta chains from one sample sequenced in a study of T cell responses to AZD1222 COVID-19 vaccine. The data were produced by immunoSEQ multiplex PCR, yet TCRdb's version contains in-frame clones alone and is incomplete. The sample yields 140,000 or so clones, about nine tenths seen once. The sequenced sample was peripheral blood, obtained on day 0 of AZD1222 vaccination. These receptors were obtained from an adult in good health.

The rearrangement uses TRBV2 and TRBJ1-5; D is uncertain. V dropped 6 bases and J dropped 9 bases, with 21 bases sitting between them. The CDR3 loop spans 15 amino acids. The germline V gene has CDR1 SNHLY and CDR2 FYNNEI. Here the CDR3 DNA reads TGTGCCAGCAGATCAGATTGGGTGGAGTACGGGCCCCAGCATTTT. Protein sequence: CASRSDWVEYGPQHF.

The table lists this clone with a few counts. The chain uses TRBV11-2 and TRBJ2-3; D is possibly TRBD2 (6 bases). Between the trimmed V and J ends, which lost 3 bases and 0 bases, there was a span of 10 bases. In germline, CDR1 is SGHAT, CDR2 FQNNGV. This CDR3 comprises 15 residues. In nucleotides, the CDR3 is TGTGCCAGCAGCTTCTACCGGGGGAGCACAGATACGCAGTATTTT. This encodes CASSFYRGSTDTQYF.

The CDR3 region has the DNA TGCGCCAGCAGCTTGGTTAGTGGGGTCTCGGGAACAGGCACCTTC. Encoded protein: CASSLVSGVSGTGTF. The rearrangement uses TRBV5-1 and TRBJ1-2; perhaps TRBD1 as D (5 bases). CDR1 SGHRS and CDR2 YFSETQ come from the germline V gene. V was cut by 0 bases and J by 13 bases, with 22 bases left in between. There are 15 residues in the CDR3.

The chain joins TRBV19 to TRBJ1-2, with TRBD1 as a possible D gene (6 bases). Looked up from germline, CDR1 is LNHDA and CDR2 is SQIVND (reference sequence). The CDR3 sequence is 15 residues long. V was pared by 4 bases and J by 4 bases, with 16 bases between. CDR3 protein: CASSTGQGRAYGYTF. Here the CDR3 DNA reads TGTGCCAGTAGTACGGGGCAGGGGCGCGCCTATGGCTACACCTTC.

The chain recombines TRBV5-6 with TRBJ1-1; no clear D gene. CDR1 and CDR2 from the germline V gene are SGHDT and YYEEEE. This CDR3 is 14 amino acids long. Deletions cut 0 bases from V and 0 bases from J, with 6 bases between. The CDR3, as DNA: TGTGCCAGCAGCTTGGCGACGGTGAACACTGAAGCTTTCTTT. This encodes CASSLATVNTEAFF.